Described below is a single TCR beta chain sequence and its context. Its cognate antigen is unknown. This specimen belongs to a study of early T cells in non-severe SARS-CoV-2 infection. Across the study: Chains were not paired, and sequencing was done on bulk RNA from unsorted whole blood.

Individual cDNA molecules were tagged with unique molecular identifiers, the study reported. Via MiXCR, TCRdb re-called the 5' RACE reads, giving one row per CDR3 protein. Of 65,000 to 95,000 distinct CDR3 sequences listed, 8.5% to 10% are singletons. General study findings and limits: Matches to VDJdb favored anti-spike CD8 responses and missed private and CD4 specificities.

The CDR3 consists of 13 residues. The V end was cut by 6 bases, the J end by 5 bases, with 10 bases between. The germline V gene encodes CDR1 SNHLY and CDR2 FYNNEI. The V gene is TRBV2, the J gene TRBJ1-4, with D hard to call. The origin of this receptor is an adult who was a healthcare worker with PCR-confirmed SARS-CoV-2 infection or an uninfected control (not recorded which). What was sequenced was whole blood. The CDR3 here is CASRDRSNEKLFF. CDR3 DNA sequence: TGTGCCAGCAGGGACCGTTCGAATGAAAAACTGTTTTTT.